This TCR beta chain emerged from a study of blood T cell repertoires in COVID-19. CDR3 length: 17 residues. The germline V gene has CDR1 KGHSH and CDR2 LQKENI. The trim removed 0 bases at V and 2 bases at J, leaving 6 bases unmatched. Study processing details: From reference gene primer amplification, estimates of nucleated cell counts were derived. The method was immunoSEQ multiplex PCR; TCRdb's version includes in-frame clones alone and lacks a portion of them. For V, J and clone size, that table is used; D and trimming come from the DNA. In the table there are just over 250,000 clones, about 85% of which are singletons.

This TCR came from a man between 60 and 70 years old who had recovered from COVID-19. Sequencing input: peripheral blood. V is TRBV18 and J is TRBJ1-5; 8 nucleotides agree with TRBD1. The CDR3 spells CASSPPGLGQGNQPQHF. In nucleotides, the CDR3 is TGTGCCAGCTCACCACCGGGGCTGGGACAGGGCAATCAGCCCCAGCATTTT.